The clone carrying this TCR beta chain was observed a handful of times. What it binds is not known. The data belong to a study of post-analysis software for immune sequencing data. The overall study: Relapsing-remitting, secondary progressive and progressive-relapsing forms made up the multiple sclerosis disease courses. Findings and limits, study-wide: Compared with controls, patients had more of roughly five TRBV segments, including TRBV5-6, TRBV5-1 and TRBV20-1.

Germline V CDR1 and CDR2: SQVTM, ANQGSEA. Deletions cut 3 bases from V and 4 bases from J, with 9 bases between. The CDR3 length is 12 residues. Incorporated into the TCR beta cDNA libraries were unique molecular identifiers, which served to reduce PCR and sequencing biases. TCRdb passed the PCR reads through MiXCR, listing each CDR3 protein once. This sample has 820,000 or so distinct CDR3 sequences; around 50% occur once, and the top ten carry roughly 4.4%. Material for sequencing was blood. V gene TRBV29-1 combines with J gene TRBJ2-5, with D tentatively TRBD1 (6 bases). The clonotype comes from a girl between 5 and 17 years old with multiple sclerosis. CDR3 in DNA: TGCAGCGTTGATAACAGGGCAGAGACCCAGTACTTC. Amino acids: CSVDNRAETQYF.